This T cell receptor (beta chain) stems from a study of control samples from healthy donors and cancer patients. Produced via immunoSEQ multiplex PCR; TCRdb's table is partial and in-frame only. The data contain about 170,000 clones, 93% of them singletons. This CDR3 is 16 amino acids long. Germline V lookup: CDR1 MGHDK, CDR2 SYGVNS. V shed 3 bases and J shed 1 base, with 15 bases lying between them. The chain recombines TRBV25-1 with TRBJ1-1; possible D gene TRBD1, 6 bases. The sequence came from a woman in her sixties or seventies in good health. Specimen: blood. CDR3 nucleotide sequence: TGTGCCAGCAGTGACTTTCCCCGGACAGCGAACACTGAAGCTTTCTTT. Protein sequence: CASSDFPRTANTEAFF.